This TCR beta chain comes out of a study of blood T cell repertoires in COVID-19. Study-level background: The United States, Italy and Spain supplied acute and convalescent COVID-19 samples.

The CDR3 is 17 residues long. Germline V gene lookup returns CDR1 GTSNPN and CDR2 SVGIG (reference sequence). The V and J ends lost 0 bases and 2 bases, in that order; junction bases with no gene match: 10. Repertoires were generated with immunoSEQ multiplex PCR, while TCRdb's copy carries only in-frame clones and drops some. The sample lists 130,000 to 150,000 clones; roughly 89% were seen once. V gene TRBV30 combines with J gene TRBJ1-5; 7 bases line up with TRBD1. The receptor was isolated from a woman aged 45-65 years with active or convalescent COVID-19. Sequencing was performed on peripheral blood. CDR3 loop: CAWSVPGQAIRNQPQHF. As DNA, the CDR3 is TGTGCCTGGAGTGTACCCGGACAGGCTATCCGCAATCAGCCCCAGCATTTT.